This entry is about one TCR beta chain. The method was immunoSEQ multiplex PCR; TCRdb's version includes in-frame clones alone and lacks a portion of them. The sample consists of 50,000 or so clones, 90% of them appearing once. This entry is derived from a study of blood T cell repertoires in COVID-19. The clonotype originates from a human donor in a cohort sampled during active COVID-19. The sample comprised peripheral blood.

The CDR3 DNA sequence: TGTGCCAGCACCGCTAACTATGGCTACACCTTC. Translating gives CASTANYGYTF. V is TRBV2 and J is TRBJ1-2, with D uncertain. V lost 7 bases to trimming and J lost 0 bases, with 3 bases between them. CDR1 and CDR2 (germline): SNHLY, FYNNEI. CDR3 length: 11 residues.